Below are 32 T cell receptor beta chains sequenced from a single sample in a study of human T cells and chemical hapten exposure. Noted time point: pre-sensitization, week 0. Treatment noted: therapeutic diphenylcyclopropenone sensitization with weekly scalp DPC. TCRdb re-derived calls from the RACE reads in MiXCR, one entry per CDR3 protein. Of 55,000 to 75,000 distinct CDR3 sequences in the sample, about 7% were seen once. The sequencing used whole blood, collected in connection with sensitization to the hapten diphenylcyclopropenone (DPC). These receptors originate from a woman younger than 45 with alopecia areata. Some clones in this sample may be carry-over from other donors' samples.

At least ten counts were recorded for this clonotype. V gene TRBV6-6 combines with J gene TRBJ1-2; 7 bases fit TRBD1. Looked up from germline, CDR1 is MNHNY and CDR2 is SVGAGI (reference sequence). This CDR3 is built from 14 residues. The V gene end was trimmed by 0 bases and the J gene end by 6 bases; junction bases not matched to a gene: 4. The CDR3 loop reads CASSYSTDRDGYTF. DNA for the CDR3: TGTGCCAGCAGTTACTCAACAGACAGGGATGGCTACACCTTC.

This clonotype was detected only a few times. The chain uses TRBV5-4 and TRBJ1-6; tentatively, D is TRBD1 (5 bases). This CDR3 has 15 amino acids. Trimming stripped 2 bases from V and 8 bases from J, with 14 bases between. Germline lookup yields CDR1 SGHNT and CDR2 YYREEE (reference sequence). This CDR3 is CASSLRRQGDSPLHF. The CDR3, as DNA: TGTGCCAGCAGCTTACGACGCCAGGGTGATTCACCCCTCCACTTT.

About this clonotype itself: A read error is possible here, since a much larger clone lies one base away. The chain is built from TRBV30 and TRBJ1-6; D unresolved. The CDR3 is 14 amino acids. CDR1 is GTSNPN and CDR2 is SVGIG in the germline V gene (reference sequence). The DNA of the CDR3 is TGTGCCTGGAGTAAGGGCCAAAGGGATTCACCCCGCCACTTT. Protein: CAWSKGQRDSPRHF.

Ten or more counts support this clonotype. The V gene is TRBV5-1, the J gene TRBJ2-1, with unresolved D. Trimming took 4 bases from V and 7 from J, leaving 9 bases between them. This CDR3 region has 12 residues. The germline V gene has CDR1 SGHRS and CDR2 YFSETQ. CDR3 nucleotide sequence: TGCGCCAGCAGCCTGGAACCAAATGAGCAGTTCTTC. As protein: CASSLEPNEQFF.

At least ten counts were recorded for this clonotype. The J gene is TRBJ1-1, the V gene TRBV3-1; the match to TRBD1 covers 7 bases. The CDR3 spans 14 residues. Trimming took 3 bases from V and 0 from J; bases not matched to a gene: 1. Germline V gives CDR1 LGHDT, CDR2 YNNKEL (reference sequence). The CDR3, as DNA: TGTGCCAGCAGCCAGGGGACAGTGAACACTGAAGCTTTCTTT. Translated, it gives CASSQGTVNTEAFF.

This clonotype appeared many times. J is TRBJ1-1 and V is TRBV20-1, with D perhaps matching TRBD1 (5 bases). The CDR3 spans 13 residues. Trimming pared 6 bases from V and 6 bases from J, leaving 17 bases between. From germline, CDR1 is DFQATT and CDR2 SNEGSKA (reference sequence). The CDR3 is CSAPEGGASEAFF. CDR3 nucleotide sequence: TGCAGTGCGCCCGAGGGCGGGGCGTCTGAAGCTTTCTTT.

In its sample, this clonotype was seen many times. CDR3: CSGLGGNQETQYF. The CDR3 DNA sequence: TGCAGCGGGCTCGGCGGGAACCAAGAGACCCAGTACTTC. The rearrangement uses TRBV29-1 and TRBJ2-5, with a weak D call TRBD2 (6 bases). This CDR3 comprises 13 residues. V shed 7 bases and J shed 0 bases, with 12 bases lying between them. Germline CDR1 and CDR2: SQVTM and ANQGSEA.

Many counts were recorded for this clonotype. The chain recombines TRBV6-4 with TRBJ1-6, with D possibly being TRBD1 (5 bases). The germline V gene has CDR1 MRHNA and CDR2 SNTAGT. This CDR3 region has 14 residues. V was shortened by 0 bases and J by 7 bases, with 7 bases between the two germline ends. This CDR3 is CASSDSWGNSPLHF. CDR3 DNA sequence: TGTGCCAGCAGTGACTCGTGGGGGAATTCACCCCTCCACTTT.

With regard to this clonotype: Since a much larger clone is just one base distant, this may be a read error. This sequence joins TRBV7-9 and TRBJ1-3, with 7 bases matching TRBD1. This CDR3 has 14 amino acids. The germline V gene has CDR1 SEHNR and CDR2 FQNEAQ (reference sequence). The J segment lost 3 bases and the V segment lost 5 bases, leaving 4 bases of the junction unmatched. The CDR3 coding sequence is TGTGCCAGCAGCCCACAGGGGCATGGAAACACCATATATTTT. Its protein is CASSPQGHGNTIYF.

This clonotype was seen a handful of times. In DNA, the CDR3 is TGTGCCAGCATATCCACCCTGTGGGGCACAGATACGCAGTATTTT. It is translated as CASISTLWGTDTQYF. The chain links TRBV12-3 or TRBV12-4 to TRBJ2-3; D is uncertain. This CDR3 comprises 15 residues. The ends were cut back, 7 bases at V and 1 base at J, with 15 bases in the middle.

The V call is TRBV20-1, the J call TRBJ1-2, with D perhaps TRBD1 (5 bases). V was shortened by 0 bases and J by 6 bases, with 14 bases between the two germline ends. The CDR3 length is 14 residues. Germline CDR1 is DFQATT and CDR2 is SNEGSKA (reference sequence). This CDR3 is CSARDPRVVDGYTF. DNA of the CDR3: TGCAGTGCTAGAGATCCCAGGGTTGTGGATGGCTACACCTTC.

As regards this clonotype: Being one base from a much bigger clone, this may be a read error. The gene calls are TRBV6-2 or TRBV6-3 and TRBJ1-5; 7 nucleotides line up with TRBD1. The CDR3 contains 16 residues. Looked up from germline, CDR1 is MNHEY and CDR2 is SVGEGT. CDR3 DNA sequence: TGTGCCAGCAGTTCCTACAGGGGAGAAGGTAATCAGCCCCACCATTTT. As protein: CASSSYRGEGNQPHHF.

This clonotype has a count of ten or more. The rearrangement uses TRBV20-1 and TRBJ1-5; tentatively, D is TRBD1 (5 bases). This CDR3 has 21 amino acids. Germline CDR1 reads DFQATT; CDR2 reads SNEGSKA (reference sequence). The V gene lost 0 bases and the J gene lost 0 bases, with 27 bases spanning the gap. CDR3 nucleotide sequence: TGCAGTGCTAGAGATCTCCCCCCCCGGGATGGGACTTCGTATAGCAATCAGCCCCAGCATTTT. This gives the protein CSARDLPPRDGTSYSNQPQHF.

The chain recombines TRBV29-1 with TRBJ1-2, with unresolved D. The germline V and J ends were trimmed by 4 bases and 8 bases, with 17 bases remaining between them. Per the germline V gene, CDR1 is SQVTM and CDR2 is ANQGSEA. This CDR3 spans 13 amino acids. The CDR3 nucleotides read TGCAGCGTTGTTATAGAGTGGCAGAGAGGCTACACCTTC. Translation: CSVVIEWQRGYTF.

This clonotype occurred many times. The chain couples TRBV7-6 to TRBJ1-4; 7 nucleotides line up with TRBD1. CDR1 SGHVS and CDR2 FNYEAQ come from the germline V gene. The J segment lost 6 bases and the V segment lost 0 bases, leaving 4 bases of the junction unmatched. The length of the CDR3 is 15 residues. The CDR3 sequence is CASSLAGRGDEKLFF. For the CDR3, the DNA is TGTGCCAGCAGCTTAGCGGGCAGGGGGGATGAAAAACTGTTTTTT. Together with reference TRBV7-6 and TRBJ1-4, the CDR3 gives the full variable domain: GAGVSQSPRYKVTKRGQDVALRCDPISGHVSLYWYRQALGQGPEFLTYFNYEAQQDKSGLPNDRFSAERPEGSISTLTIQRTEQRDSAMYRCASSLAGRGDEKLFFGSGTQLSVL.

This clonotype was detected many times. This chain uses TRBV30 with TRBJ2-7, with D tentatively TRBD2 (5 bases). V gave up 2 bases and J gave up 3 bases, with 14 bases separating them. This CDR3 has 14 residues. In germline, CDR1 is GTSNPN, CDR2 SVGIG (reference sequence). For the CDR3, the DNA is TGTGCCTGGAGTAACGGCGGGCGGATCTACGAGCAGTACTTC. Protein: CAWSNGGRIYEQYF.

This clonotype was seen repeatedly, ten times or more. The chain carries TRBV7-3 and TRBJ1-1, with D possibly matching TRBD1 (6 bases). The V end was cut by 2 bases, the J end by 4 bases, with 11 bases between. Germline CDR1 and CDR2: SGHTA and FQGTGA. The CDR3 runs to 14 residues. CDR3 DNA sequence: TGTGCCAGCAGCTTAGCGGGACATGGCACTGAAGCTTTCTTT. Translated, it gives CASSLAGHGTEAFF.

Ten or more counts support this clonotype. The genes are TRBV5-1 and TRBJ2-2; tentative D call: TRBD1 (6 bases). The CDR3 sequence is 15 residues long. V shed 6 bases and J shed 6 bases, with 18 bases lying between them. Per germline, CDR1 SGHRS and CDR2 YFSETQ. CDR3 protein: CASKTSPGDAGELFF. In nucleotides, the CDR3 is TGCGCCAGCAAAACATCCCCAGGGGATGCCGGGGAGCTGTTTTTT.

This chain's CDR3 is CASSSRDRGHYGYTF. CDR3 sequence (DNA): TGTGCCAGCAGTTCCCGGGACAGGGGTCACTATGGCTACACCTTC. V is TRBV6-6 and J is TRBJ1-2, with TRBD1 matching over 10 bases. J lost 3 bases, V lost 4 bases, and 5 bases had no gene match. This CDR3 contains 15 residues. Germline V gives CDR1 MNHNY, CDR2 SVGAGI (reference sequence).

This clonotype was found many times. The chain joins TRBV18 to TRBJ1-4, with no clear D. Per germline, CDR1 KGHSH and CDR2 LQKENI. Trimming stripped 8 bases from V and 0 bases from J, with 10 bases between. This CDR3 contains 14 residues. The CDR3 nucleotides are TGTGCCAGCACATCAACTTCAACTAATGAAAAACTGTTTTTT. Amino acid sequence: CASTSTSTNEKLFF.

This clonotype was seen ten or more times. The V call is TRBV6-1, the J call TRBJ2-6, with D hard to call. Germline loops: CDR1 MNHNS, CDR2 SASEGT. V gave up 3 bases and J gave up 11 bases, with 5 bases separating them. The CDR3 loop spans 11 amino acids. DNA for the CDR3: TGTGCCAGCAGTGACACATACGTCCTGACTTTC. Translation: CASSDTYVLTF.

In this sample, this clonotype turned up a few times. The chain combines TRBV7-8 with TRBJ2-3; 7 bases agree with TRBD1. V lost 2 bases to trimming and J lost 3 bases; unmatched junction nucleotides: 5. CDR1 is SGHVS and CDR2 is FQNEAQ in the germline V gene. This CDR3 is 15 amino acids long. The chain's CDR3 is CASSLYEGATDTQYF. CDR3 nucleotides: TGTGCCAGCAGCTTATACGAGGGGGCGACAGATACGCAGTATTTT. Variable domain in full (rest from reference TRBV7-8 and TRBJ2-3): GAGVSQSPRYKVAKRGQDVALRCDPISGHVSLFWYQQALGQGPEFLTYFQNEAQLDKSGLPSDRFFAERPEGSVSTLKIQRTQQEDSAVYLCASSLYEGATDTQYFGPGTRLTVL.

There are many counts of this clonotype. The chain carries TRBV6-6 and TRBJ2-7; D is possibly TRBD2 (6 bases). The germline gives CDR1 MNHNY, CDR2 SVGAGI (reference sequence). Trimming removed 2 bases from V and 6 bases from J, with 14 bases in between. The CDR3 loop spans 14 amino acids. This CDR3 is CASSYIPTGGEQYF. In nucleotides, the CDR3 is TGTGCCAGCAGTTACATCCCGACCGGGGGCGAGCAGTACTTC.

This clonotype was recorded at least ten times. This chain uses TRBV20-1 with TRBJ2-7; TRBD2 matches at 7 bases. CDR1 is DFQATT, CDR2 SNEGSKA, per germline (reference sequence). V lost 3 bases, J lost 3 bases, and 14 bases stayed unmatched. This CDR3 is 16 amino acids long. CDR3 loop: CSASPTHASGYYEQYF. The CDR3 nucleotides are TGCAGTGCTAGCCCAACCCACGCTAGCGGATACTACGAGCAGTACTTC.

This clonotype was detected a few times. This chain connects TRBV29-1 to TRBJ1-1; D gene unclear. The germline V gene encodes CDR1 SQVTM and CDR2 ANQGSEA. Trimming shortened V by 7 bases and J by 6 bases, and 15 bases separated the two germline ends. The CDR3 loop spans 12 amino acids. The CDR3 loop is CSAYHPDAEAFF. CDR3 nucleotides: TGCAGCGCATACCATCCCGATGCTGAAGCTTTCTTT.

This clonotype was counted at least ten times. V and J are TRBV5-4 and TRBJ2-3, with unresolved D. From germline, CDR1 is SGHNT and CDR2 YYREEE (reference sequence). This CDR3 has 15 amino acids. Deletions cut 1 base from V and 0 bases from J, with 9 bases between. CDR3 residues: CASSLWGPSTDTQYF. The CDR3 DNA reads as TGTGCCAGCAGCTTGTGGGGTCCTAGCACAGATACGCAGTATTTT.

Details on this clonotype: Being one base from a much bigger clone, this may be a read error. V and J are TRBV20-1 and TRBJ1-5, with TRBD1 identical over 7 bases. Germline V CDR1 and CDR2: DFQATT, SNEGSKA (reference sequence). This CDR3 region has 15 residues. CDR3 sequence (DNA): TGCAGCGAAGTCCTATTACAGGGGTCGGGTCAGCCCCAGCATTTT. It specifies CSEVLLQGSGQPQHF.

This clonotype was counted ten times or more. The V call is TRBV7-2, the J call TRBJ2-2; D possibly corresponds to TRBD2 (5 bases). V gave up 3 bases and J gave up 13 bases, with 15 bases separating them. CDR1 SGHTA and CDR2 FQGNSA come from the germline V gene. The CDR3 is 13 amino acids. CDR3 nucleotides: TGTGCCAGCAGCTTTAACGGGGTAGAGAGGCTGTTTTTT. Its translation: CASSFNGVERLFF. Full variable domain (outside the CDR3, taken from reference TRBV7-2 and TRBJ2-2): GAGVSQSPSNKVTEKGKDVELRCDPISGHTALYWYRQSLGQGLEFLIYFQGNSAPDKSGLPSDRFSAERTGGSVSTLTIQRTQQEDSAVYLCASSFNGVERLFFGEGSRLTVL.

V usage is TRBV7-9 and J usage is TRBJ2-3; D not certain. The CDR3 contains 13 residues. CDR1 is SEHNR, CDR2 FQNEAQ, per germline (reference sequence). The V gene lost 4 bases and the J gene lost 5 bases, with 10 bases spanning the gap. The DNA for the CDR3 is TGTGCCAGCAGCTCGCCGACAAGAGATACGCAGTATTTT. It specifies CASSSPTRDTQYF. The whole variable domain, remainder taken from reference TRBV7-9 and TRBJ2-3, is DTGVSQNPRHKITKRGQNVTFRCDPISEHNRLYWYRQTLGQGPEFLTYFQNEAQLEKSRLLSDRFSAERPKGSFSTLEIQRTEQGDSAMYLCASSSPTRDTQYFGPGTRLTVL.

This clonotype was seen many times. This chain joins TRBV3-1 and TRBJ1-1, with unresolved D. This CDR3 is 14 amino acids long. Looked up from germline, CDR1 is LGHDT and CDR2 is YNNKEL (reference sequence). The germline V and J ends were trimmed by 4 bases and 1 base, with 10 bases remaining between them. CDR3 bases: TGTGCCAGCAGCCTGGGTATTGAGAACACTGAAGCTTTCTTT. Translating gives CASSLGIENTEAFF. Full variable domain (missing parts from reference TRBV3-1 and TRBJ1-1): DTAVSQTPKYLVTQMGNDKSIKCEQNLGHDTMYWYKQDSKKFLKIMFSYNNKELIINETVPNRFSPKSPDKAHLNLHINSLELGDSAVYFCASSLGIENTEAFFGQGTRLTVV.

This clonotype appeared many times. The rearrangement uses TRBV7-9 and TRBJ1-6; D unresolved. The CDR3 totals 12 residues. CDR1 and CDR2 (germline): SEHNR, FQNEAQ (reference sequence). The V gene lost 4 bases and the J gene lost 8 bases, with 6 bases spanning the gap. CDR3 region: CASSSIDSPLHF. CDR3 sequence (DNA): TGTGCCAGCAGCTCAATCGATTCACCCCTCCACTTT. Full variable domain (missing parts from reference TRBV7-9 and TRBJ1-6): DTGVSQNPRHKITKRGQNVTFRCDPISEHNRLYWYRQTLGQGPEFLTYFQNEAQLEKSRLLSDRFSAERPKGSFSTLEIQRTEQGDSAMYLCASSSIDSPLHFGNGTRLTVT.

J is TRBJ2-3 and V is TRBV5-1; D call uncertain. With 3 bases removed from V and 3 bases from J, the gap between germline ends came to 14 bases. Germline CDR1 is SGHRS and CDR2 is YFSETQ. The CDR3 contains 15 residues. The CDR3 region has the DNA TGCGCCAGCAGCTCTATAAGGTTACAGACAGATACGCAGTATTTT. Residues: CASSSIRLQTDTQYF.